The 8 T cell receptor beta chains listed next were all sequenced from one sample in a study of shared clonotypes between healthy human individuals. This table comes from immunoSEQ multiplex PCR, and its TCRdb copy is limited to in-frame clones, with some not included. The sample includes around 1.5 million clones, 98% seen only once; the top ten take about 0.42%. The sequencing sample was made of naive CD4+ T cells sorted from blood. Subset reported: CD45RA+ positively selected. The receptors here all came from a man under 40 in good health.

The chain couples TRBV6-5 to TRBJ2-3; possible D gene TRBD2, 5 bases. Germline V CDR1 and CDR2: MNHEY, SVGAGI. This CDR3 spans 12 amino acids. Between the trimmed V and J ends, which lost 7 bases and 6 bases, there was a span of 11 bases. DNA for the CDR3: TGTGCCAGCAAGACTACCGGTGATACGCAGTATTTT. Its translation is CASKTTGDTQYF.

The rearrangement uses TRBV6-1 and TRBJ2-5, with D tentatively TRBD2 (6 bases). CDR3 length: 14 residues. The germline V and J ends were trimmed by 6 bases and 5 bases, with 16 bases remaining between them. The germline V gene has CDR1 MNHNS and CDR2 SASEGT. The CDR3 region is CASSIGHREETQYF. As DNA, the CDR3 is TGTGCCAGCAGCATCGGGCATCGGGAGGAGACCCAGTACTTC.

The V gene is TRBV4-1, the J gene TRBJ2-7; the D gene is possibly TRBD2 (6 bases). The CDR3 sequence is 14 residues long. In germline, CDR1 is MGHRA, CDR2 YSYEKL. V was shortened by 0 bases and J by 4 bases, with 10 bases between the two germline ends. Here the CDR3 reads CASSQDPGVYEQYF. As DNA, the CDR3 is TGCGCCAGCAGCCAAGATCCGGGGGTTTACGAGCAGTACTTC.

V usage is TRBV19 and J usage is TRBJ1-2; no definite D call. Germline values: CDR1 LNHDA, CDR2 SQIVND (reference sequence). The V end was cut by 2 bases, the J end by 0 bases, with 13 bases between. CDR3 length equals 16 residues. The CDR3: CASSIPGGYSNYGYTF. CDR3 bases: TGTGCCAGTAGTATACCTGGTGGATACTCTAACTATGGCTACACCTTC.

Points on this clone: One end of the junction fails to match germline, which may point to a read error. This sequence joins TRBV7-7 and TRBJ2-2, with TRBD1 as a possible D gene (6 bases). The CDR3 has 14 residues. Per the germline V gene, CDR1 is SSHAT and CDR2 is FNYEAQ (reference sequence). CDR3 sequence reads: CASSLKRGTGELFF. In DNA, the CDR3 is TGTGCTAGCAGCTTGAAAAGGGGGACCGGGGAGCTGTTTTTT.

This clone was picked up one time. The chain carries TRBV5-1 and TRBJ2-7; no clear D. There are 16 residues in the CDR3. The V end was cut by 3 bases, the J end by 2 bases, with 18 bases between. Germline V gene lookup returns CDR1 SGHRS and CDR2 YFSETQ. The CDR3 sequence: CASSWMDGSPAYEQYF. Here the CDR3 DNA reads TGCGCCAGCAGCTGGATGGATGGTAGCCCAGCCTACGAGCAGTACTTC.

This rearrangement joins TRBV30 to TRBJ2-2, with D perhaps matching TRBD1 (5 bases). The CDR3 contains 18 residues. The V gene's germline CDR1 is GTSNPN and CDR2 SVGIG (reference sequence). Trimming pared 2 bases from V and 0 bases from J, leaving 19 bases between. This chain's CDR3 is CAWSLRGRQYTNTGELFF. The CDR3 DNA reads TGTGCCTGGAGTCTAAGGGGCAGACAGTACACGAACACCGGGGAGCTGTTTTTT.

In regard to this clone: Other DNA sequences in the sample encode the same CDR3. The rearrangement links TRBV7-8 to TRBJ2-7, with D possibly matching TRBD2 (5 bases). Trimming took 2 bases from V and 3 from J, leaving 5 bases between them. Germline V gene lookup returns CDR1 SGHVS and CDR2 FQNEAQ. The CDR3 consists of 12 residues. The CDR3 protein is CASSLSGYEQYF. CDR3 nucleotides: TGTGCCAGCAGCTTAAGCGGCTACGAGCAGTACTTC.